The 28 T cell receptor beta chains presented below share a single source sample, sequenced in a study of T-cell reconstitution after alpha-beta-depleted transplantation in children. Molecular barcoding with unique molecular identifiers was used for the TCRbeta library. TCRdb independently ran MiXCR on the PCR reads; one entry per CDR3 protein. The data show fewer than 1 million distinct CDR3 sequences, 16% seen once. This specimen was PBMCs, mostly from graft donor cells, taken 360 days after TCRalphabeta/CD19-depleted stem cell transplant. The receptors derive from a male patient between 5 and 17 years old who had a stem cell transplant for acute lymphoblastic leukemia, so the T cells may come from the graft donor.

This clonotype was seen repeatedly, ten times or more. This chain uses TRBV9 with TRBJ2-1; TRBD2 agrees at 11 bases. In germline, CDR1 is SGDLS, CDR2 YYNGEE. The CDR3 totals 20 residues. With 4 bases clipped from V and 1 base from J, the junction kept 16 bases outside the gene matches. This CDR3 reads CASSQTSGRRHMGSYNEQFF. The CDR3 coding sequence is TGTGCCAGCAGCCAAACTAGCGGGAGAAGGCATATGGGGTCCTACAATGAGCAGTTCTTC.

The gene calls are TRBV5-1 and TRBJ2-2; perhaps TRBD2 as D (5 bases). Trimming left V 1 base short and J 4 bases short, with 14 bases between. CDR3 length: 16 amino acids. Germline V gives CDR1 SGHRS, CDR2 YFSETQ. The CDR3 nucleotides are TGCGCCAGCAGCTTGAGTTCGGGAACGGTCACCGGGGAGCTGTTTTTT. It is translated as CASSLSSGTVTGELFF.

The rearrangement links TRBV11-2 to TRBJ2-2, with D maybe TRBD2 (6 bases). The V gene lost 5 bases and the J gene lost 8 bases, with 21 bases spanning the gap. The CDR3 runs 16 residues. Per germline, CDR1 SGHAT and CDR2 FQNNGV. The DNA for the CDR3 is TGTGCCAGCAGCCCGGGACTTAGTAGAGGAATGGGGGAGCTGTTTTTT. Translation gives CASSPGLSRGMGELFF.

The rearrangement uses TRBV2 and TRBJ2-3, with TRBD1 as a possible D gene (5 bases). This CDR3 is built from 14 residues. Germline values: CDR1 SNHLY, CDR2 FYNNEI. V lost 2 bases and J 5 bases, leaving 11 bases between the germline ends. The CDR3 DNA is TGTGCCAGCAGTGAATCCAGGGCCGGAGATACGCAGTATTTT. Protein sequence: CASSESRAGDTQYF.

This clonotype is a singleton in its sample. V is TRBV18 and J is TRBJ2-7, with D perhaps given as TRBD1 or TRBD2 (5 bases each). The CDR3 totals 14 residues. Trimming took 3 bases from V and 3 from J, leaving 12 bases between them. CDR1 and CDR2 from the germline V gene are KGHSH and LQKENI. CDR3 in amino acids: CASSPRKGRYEQYF. CDR3 DNA sequence: TGTGCCAGCTCACCCAGAAAGGGACGCTACGAGCAGTACTTC.

This chain uses TRBV12-3 or TRBV12-4 with TRBJ1-2, with D unresolved. V was shortened by 1 base and J by 7 bases, with 13 bases between the two germline ends. This CDR3 region has 14 residues. The CDR3, as DNA: TGTGCCAGCAGTTTAGGGTCGAGGGCTGCTGGCTACACCTTC. This translates into CASSLGSRAAGYTF.

This clonotype occurred a few times. J is TRBJ2-7 and V is TRBV5-1; 7 bases agree with TRBD2. Germline lookup yields CDR1 SGHRS and CDR2 YFSETQ. Trimming took 4 bases from V and 0 from J; bases not matched to a gene: 7. The CDR3 has 15 amino acids. The CDR3 sequence: CASSTTSASSYEQYF. CDR3 coding DNA: TGCGCCAGCAGCACTACTAGCGCTAGCTCCTACGAGCAGTACTTC. The variable domain in full, with the rest retrieved from reference TRBV5-1 and TRBJ2-7, is KAGVTQTPRYLIKTRGQQVTLSCSPISGHRSVSWYQQTPGQGLQFLFEYFSETQRNKGNFPGRFSGRQFSNSRSEMNVSTLELGDSALYLCASSTTSASSYEQYFGPGTRLTVT.

Here the CDR3 reads CAISESIPTSGSTDTQYF. As DNA, the CDR3 is TGTGCCATCAGTGAGTCGATTCCCACTAGCGGGAGCACAGATACGCAGTATTTT. The chain joins TRBV10-3 to TRBJ2-3; 9 nucleotides match TRBD2. The J segment lost 0 bases and the V segment lost 0 bases, leaving 7 bases of the junction unmatched. The germline CDR1 and CDR2 sequences are ENHRY and SYGVKD. This CDR3 is built from 18 residues.

This clonotype turned up a few times. The V call is TRBV12-3 or TRBV12-4, the J call TRBJ2-2; 7 nucleotides align to TRBD2. CDR3 length: 15 residues. Trimming cost V 8 bases and J 1 base; bases outside gene matches: 7. CDR3 nucleotide sequence: TGTGCCAGCCGGACGGGAGGCGGGAACACCGGGGAGCTGTTTTTT. It is translated as CASRTGGGNTGELFF.

The gene calls are TRBV5-1 and TRBJ2-3; 9 bases agree with TRBD1. The CDR3 spans 16 residues. The V and J ends lost 0 bases and 3 bases, in that order; junction bases with no gene match: 5. Per germline, CDR1 SGHRS and CDR2 YFSETQ. The CDR3 sequence: CASSLATGGATDTQYF. For the CDR3, the DNA is TGCGCCAGCAGCTTGGCCACAGGGGGCGCAACAGATACGCAGTATTTT.

This clonotype came up a few times. V usage is TRBV7-2 and J usage is TRBJ2-1; 14 bases line up with TRBD2. The junction had 3 bases not matched to a gene; V was cut back by 5 bases and J by 12 bases. CDR1 and CDR2 from the germline V gene are SGHTA and FQGNSA. The CDR3 has 13 residues. The CDR3 sequence is CASSRGLAGGQFF. CDR3 coding DNA: TGTGCCAGCAGCCGAGGACTAGCGGGAGGGCAGTTCTTC.

The chain joins TRBV24-1 to TRBJ2-3, with a weak D call TRBD2 (6 bases). CDR3 length equals 15 residues. Per the germline V gene, CDR1 is KGHDR and CDR2 is SFDVKD. V was pared by 6 bases and J by 1 base, with 13 bases between. The CDR3 sequence is CATSTPGDRTDTQYF. The CDR3 DNA reads TGTGCCACCAGTACCCCGGGAGACCGCACAGATACGCAGTATTTT.

The chain uses TRBV5-8 and TRBJ2-1; D uncertain. V was cut by 0 bases and J by 7 bases, with 11 bases left in between. Looked up from germline, CDR1 is SGHTS and CDR2 is YDEGEE. The CDR3 sequence is 14 residues long. CDR3: CASSLDRVRNEQFF. CDR3 nucleotide sequence: TGTGCCAGCAGCTTGGATAGGGTAAGGAATGAGCAGTTCTTC.

The V and J genes are TRBV5-1 and TRBJ1-1; no firm D call. The CDR3 contains 16 residues. V lost 0 bases, J lost 0 bases, and 12 bases lay in between. The V gene's germline CDR1 is SGHRS and CDR2 YFSETQ. The CDR3, as DNA: TGCGCCAGCAGCTTGGCCTTAAGTAGTATGAACACTGAAGCTTTCTTT. It is translated as CASSLALSSMNTEAFF.

This clonotype turned up a few times. V and J are TRBV3-1 and TRBJ2-1, with TRBD1 identical over 8 bases. There are 16 residues in the CDR3. J gave up 0 bases and V 4 bases, and 5 bases lay outside the gene matches. Germline loops: CDR1 LGHDT, CDR2 YNNKEL (reference sequence). CDR3 DNA: TGTGCCAGCAGCCCGCGGACAGGGACCTCCTACAATGAGCAGTTCTTC. Protein: CASSPRTGTSYNEQFF.

The table lists this clonotype with a few counts. The chain employs TRBV20-1 and TRBJ2-1; tentative D call: TRBD1 (5 bases). CDR1 is DFQATT, CDR2 SNEGSKA, per germline (reference sequence). The CDR3 is 13 residues long. In nucleotides, the CDR3 is TGCAAAACCGCTGGGGCTATCTACAATGAGCAGTTCTTC. This sequence encodes CKTAGAIYNEQFF.

This clonotype was found a few times. The genes are TRBV2 and TRBJ2-5; 11 bases align to TRBD2. From germline, CDR1 is SNHLY and CDR2 FYNNEI. The ends lost 7 bases at V and 1 base at J; junction bases unmatched: 8. The CDR3 contains 16 residues. CDR3 sequence reads: CASTTGLAGGQETQYF. The CDR3 nucleotides are TGTGCCAGCACTACCGGACTAGCGGGCGGCCAAGAGACCCAGTACTTC.

This clonotype was detected only a few times. This chain links TRBV20-1 with TRBJ2-3, with no clear D. Looked up from germline, CDR1 is DFQATT and CDR2 is SNEGSKA (reference sequence). This CDR3 has 8 amino acids. This CDR3 reads CSTDTQYF. The CDR3 nucleotides are TGCAGCACAGATACGCAGTATTTT.

This clonotype was found many times. V usage is TRBV7-8 and J usage is TRBJ2-1; D gene uncertain. The CDR3 sequence is 15 residues long. Trimming removed 0 bases at V and 6 bases at J, with 12 bases between. Per the germline V gene, CDR1 is SGHVS and CDR2 is FQNEAQ. CDR3 sequence (DNA): TGTGCCAGCAGCTTAGCTAAGGGCGGCGGCAATGAGCAGTTCTTC. Residues: CASSLAKGGGNEQFF.

CDR3 protein: CASSQTPEDTQYF. The CDR3 DNA is TGCGCCAGCAGCCAGACCCCAGAGGATACGCAGTATTTT. The chain carries TRBV4-3 and TRBJ2-3, with unresolved D. This CDR3 spans 13 amino acids. Trimming removed 3 bases from V and 6 bases from J, with 10 bases in between. Germline V CDR1 and CDR2: LGHNA, YSLEER.

This clonotype has a handful of counts. This chain joins TRBV12-3 or TRBV12-4 and TRBJ2-7; a possible D gene is TRBD1 (5 bases). V lost 2 bases and J 6 bases, leaving 23 bases between the germline ends. CDR3 size: 17 residues. The CDR3 coding sequence is TGTGCCAGCAGTTTAAATGGTCAGGGTAGCCGGTACGGCGAGCAGTACTTC. Its protein product is CASSLNGQGSRYGEQYF.

This clonotype was counted a few times. The J gene is TRBJ2-5, the V gene TRBV5-1; perhaps D is TRBD1 or TRBD2 (5 bases each). With 2 bases removed from V and 0 bases from J, the gap between germline ends came to 11 bases. The germline gives CDR1 SGHRS, CDR2 YFSETQ. This CDR3 has 15 amino acids. As DNA, the CDR3 is TGCGCCAGCAGCTTTTGGGACCAAGACCAAGAGACCCAGTACTTC. This sequence encodes CASSFWDQDQETQYF.

V and J are TRBV19 and TRBJ2-7, with 11 bases matching TRBD2. The CDR3 is 15 amino acids. V trimming: 3 bases; J trimming: 3 bases; junction bases outside the gene matches: 4. CDR1 is LNHDA, CDR2 SQIVND, per germline (reference sequence). CDR3 sequence reads: CASSITSGRVYEQYF. CDR3 nucleotide sequence: TGTGCCAGTAGTATTACTAGCGGGAGAGTCTACGAGCAGTACTTC.

The chain uses TRBV7-2 and TRBJ2-2, with TRBD1 as a possible D gene (5 bases). The CDR3 has 16 amino acids. Deletions cut 7 bases from V and 4 bases from J, with 19 bases between. CDR1 is SGHTA, CDR2 FQGNSA, per germline. CDR3: CASTKGVQTVTGELFF. In DNA form, the CDR3 reads TGTGCCAGCACCAAAGGGGTCCAGACCGTCACCGGGGAGCTGTTTTTT.

This clonotype was recorded at least ten times. The chain links TRBV29-1 to TRBJ2-3, with a possible D match to TRBD2 (6 bases). The CDR3 spans 14 residues. In germline, CDR1 is SQVTM, CDR2 ANQGSEA. V lost 4 bases and J 7 bases, leaving 18 bases between the germline ends. CDR3 DNA sequence: TGCAGCGTTGGGGAGCGACTAGTCATAAATACGCAGTATTTT. Protein sequence: CSVGERLVINTQYF.

This clonotype was found a few times. The V call is TRBV13, the J call TRBJ2-7, with a tentative D call TRBD2 (5 bases). Per the germline V gene, CDR1 is PRHDT and CDR2 is FYEKMQ (reference sequence). CDR3 length equals 12 residues. V lost 3 bases and J 5 bases, leaving 8 bases between the germline ends. The CDR3: CASSFGVHEQYF. For the CDR3, the DNA is TGTGCCAGCAGCTTCGGGGTCCACGAGCAGTACTTC. The full variable domain, with the rest looked up from reference TRBV13 and TRBJ2-7, is AAGVIQSPRHLIKEKRETATLKCYPIPRHDTVYWYQQGPGQDPQFLISFYEKMQSDKGSIPDRFSAQQFSDYHSELNMSSLELGDSALYFCASSFGVHEQYFGPGTRLTVT.

This clonotype was found a few times. This sequence joins TRBV7-3 and TRBJ1-6; D is perhaps TRBD1 (5 bases). Germline V gene lookup returns CDR1 SGHTA and CDR2 FQGTGA. Trimming removed 3 bases from V and 7 bases from J, with 10 bases in between. This CDR3 has 14 amino acids. Here the CDR3 DNA reads TGTGCCAGCAGCTTGACAGTTGGAAATTCACCCCTCCACTTT. Translation gives CASSLTVGNSPLHF.

The V and J genes are TRBV9 and TRBJ2-1; 14 positions match TRBD2. The CDR3 has 15 amino acids. Germline V gene lookup returns CDR1 SGDLS and CDR2 YYNGEE. V trimming: 4 bases; J trimming: 8 bases; junction bases outside the gene matches: 5. CDR3 sequence: CASSWGLAGAHEQFF. Here the CDR3 DNA reads TGTGCCAGCAGCTGGGGACTAGCGGGAGCCCATGAGCAGTTCTTC.